The text below deals with one T cell receptor (beta chain). How the authors handled the data: Counts of nucleated cells, estimated from reference gene primer amplification, were obtained. This table comes from immunoSEQ multiplex PCR, and its TCRdb copy is limited to in-frame clones, with some not included. Clone size and the V and J calls come from that table; the DNA yielded D and trimming. The profile covers roughly 53,000 clones, with 70% to 85% appearing a single time and 11% to 15% taken by the ten largest. The germline gives CDR1 LGHNA, CDR2 YNFKEQ. The CDR3 covers 15 residues. V trimming: 5 bases; J trimming: 6 bases; junction bases outside the gene matches: 7. The entry originates in a study of blood T cell repertoires in COVID-19. Study at large: Material from acute and convalescent COVID-19 was sourced from the United States, Italy and Spain. T cells, B-cell-depleted T cells, or PBMCs supplied cDNA or gDNA.

The receptor was derived from a human donor in a cohort sampled during active COVID-19. The specimen was peripheral blood. The J gene is TRBJ1-1, the V gene TRBV4-2, with 12 bases fitting TRBD1. CDR3 loop: CASSSRDRGPAEAFF. The CDR3 DNA reads TGTGCCAGCAGCTCCCGGGACAGGGGGCCCGCTGAAGCTTTCTTT.